These 21 T cell receptor beta chains share one sample of origin, sequenced in a study of T cell responses to AZD1222 COVID-19 vaccine. Libraries were prepared by immunoSEQ multiplex PCR; TCRdb keeps only in-frame clonotypes and omits some of them. The repertoire holds roughly 190,000 clones, with approximately 93% as singletons. This material consisted of peripheral blood, taken 28 days after the second AZD1222 dose. These receptors were taken from an adult who received the AZD1222 COVID-19 vaccine.

The gene calls are TRBV18 and TRBJ2-5, with 10 bases fitting TRBD1. CDR3 length: 14 amino acids. Unmatched junction bases numbered 4, after V lost 4 bases and J lost 5 bases. In germline, CDR1 is KGHSH, CDR2 LQKENI. The CDR3 loop is CASSLGQGPETQYF. DNA for the CDR3: TGTGCCAGCTCACTGGGACAGGGGCCGGAGACCCAGTACTTC. Full variable domain (outside the CDR3, taken from reference TRBV18 and TRBJ2-5): NAGVMQNPRHLVRRRGQEARLRCSPMKGHSHVYWYRQLPEEGLKFMVYLQKENIIDESGMPKERFSAEFPKEGPSILRIQQVVRGDSAAYFCASSLGQGPETQYFGPGTRLLVL.

The gene calls are TRBV14 and TRBJ2-7; 9 bases agree with TRBD1. The CDR3 sequence is 15 residues long. In germline, CDR1 is SGHDN, CDR2 FVKESK. V lost 3 bases to trimming and J lost 2 bases; unmatched junction nucleotides: 5. CDR3 in DNA: TGTGCCAGCAGCCAGCTCCGGGACAGGGCCTACGAGCAGTACTTC. Translating gives CASSQLRDRAYEQYF. Complete variable domain (other parts from reference TRBV14 and TRBJ2-7): EAGVTQFPSHSVIEKGQTVTLRCDPISGHDNLYWYRRVMGKEIKFLLHFVKESKQDESGMPNNRFLAERTGGTYSTLKVQPAELEDSGVYFCASSQLRDRAYEQYFGPGTRLTVT.

This chain connects TRBV6-5 to TRBJ2-1, with 8 bases aligning to TRBD2. This CDR3 comprises 14 residues. Germline trimming cut 7 bases from V and 3 bases from J; bases unmatched to any gene: 5. CDR1 is MNHEY and CDR2 is SVGAGI in the germline V gene. CDR3 protein: CASISTSVYNEQFF. The DNA of the CDR3 is TGTGCCAGCATTTCGACTAGCGTCTACAATGAGCAGTTCTTC.

The chain recombines TRBV11-3 with TRBJ2-2; D possibly corresponds to TRBD1 (6 bases). V was clipped by 1 base and J by 1 base, with 10 bases between them. The CDR3 extends over 16 amino acids. Germline V CDR1 and CDR2: SGHNT, YENEEA. The CDR3 DNA follows: TGTGCCAGCAGCTTAGGGGCAGGGGAGAACACCGGGGAGCTGTTTTTT. Protein product: CASSLGAGENTGELFF.

The rearrangement joins TRBV5-1 to TRBJ2-3; 9 nucleotides line up with TRBD2. The CDR3 is made up of 16 amino acids. Germline-derived CDR1 and CDR2 are SGHRS and YFSETQ. After removal of 4 bases from V and 0 bases from J, the junction contained 6 bases not matched to a gene. The CDR3 DNA is TGCGCCAGCAGCGACCGGACTAGCGCGAGCACAGATACGCAGTATTTT. Translated, it gives CASSDRTSASTDTQYF.

The chain uses TRBV28 and TRBJ1-2; D remains unclear. The germline V gene encodes CDR1 MDHEN and CDR2 SYDVKM. This CDR3 contains 11 residues. The V end was cut by 5 bases, the J end by 4 bases, with 5 bases between. The CDR3 DNA reads TGTGCCAGCAGTCAGTTCTATGGCTACACCTTC. As protein: CASSQFYGYTF.

V and J are TRBV2 and TRBJ2-4; 7 bases fit TRBD1. This CDR3 has 16 residues. V lost 6 bases to trimming and J lost 4 bases; unmatched junction nucleotides: 12. CDR1 and CDR2 (germline): SNHLY, FYNNEI. This chain's CDR3 is CASSSDRKLQKNIQYF. DNA of the CDR3: TGTGCCAGCAGCTCGGACAGGAAACTCCAAAAAAACATTCAGTACTTC. Supplemented by reference TRBV2 and TRBJ2-4, the full variable domain reads EPEVTQTPSHQVTQMGQEVILRCVPISNHLYFYWYRQILGQKVEFLVSFYNNEISEKSEIFDDQFSVERPDGSNFTLKIRSTKLEDSAMYFCASSSDRKLQKNIQYFGAGTRLSVL.

Written as DNA, the CDR3 is TGTGCCAGCAGCCTGAGCGGGAACTCCTACAATGAGCAGTTCTTC. Its translation is CASSLSGNSYNEQFF. This chain joins TRBV7-3 and TRBJ2-1; 7 bases are a match to TRBD2. Germline CDR1 is SGHTA and CDR2 is FQGTGA. V shed 5 bases and J 0 bases; nucleotides not matched to a gene: 4. This CDR3 is 15 amino acids long. Together with reference TRBV7-3 and TRBJ2-1, the CDR3 gives the full variable domain: GAGVSQTPSNKVTEKGKYVELRCDPISGHTALYWYRQSLGQGPEFLIYFQGTGAADDSGLPNDRFFAVRPEGSVSTLKIQRTERGDSAVYLCASSLSGNSYNEQFFGPGTRLTVL.

This rearrangement joins TRBV27 to TRBJ1-1, with 7 bases lining up with TRBD1. With V trimmed by 4 bases and J by 5 bases, 13 bases remained unmatched. Germline CDR1 and CDR2: MNHEY and SMNVEV (reference sequence). The CDR3 is 16 residues long. The CDR3 spells CASSSVIQGGETEAFF. CDR3 DNA: TGTGCCAGCAGTTCCGTCATCCAGGGGGGTGAGACTGAAGCTTTCTTT.

This chain connects TRBV10-3 to TRBJ2-7, with D tentatively TRBD1 (7 bases). From germline, CDR1 is ENHRY and CDR2 SYGVKD. The V and J ends lost 10 bases and 0 bases respectively, with 16 bases between them. The length of the CDR3 is 14 residues. This CDR3 reads CATSGGQSSYEQYF. As DNA, the CDR3 is TGTGCCACCTCCGGGGGACAGTCCTCCTACGAGCAGTACTTC.

The chain joins TRBV3-1 (or the pseudogene TRBV3-2) to TRBJ1-5; tentatively, D is TRBD1 (5 bases). The CDR3 runs 14 residues. In germline, CDR1 is LGHDT, CDR2 YNNKEL (reference sequence). V was pared by 3 bases and J by 7 bases, with 13 bases between. The CDR3 bases are TGTGCCAGCAGCCACGGGCAGGGTGGACAGCCCCAGCATTTT. It translates to CASSHGQGGQPQHF.

The rearrangement links TRBV25-1 to TRBJ2-3; 12 bases are a match to TRBD1. V gave up 4 bases and J gave up 9 bases; unmatched junction bases: 8. The CDR3 length is 15 residues. Germline assignment: CDR1 MGHDK and CDR2 SYGVNS. The CDR3 loop reads CASSVAGQGAWTQYF. In nucleotides, the CDR3 is TGTGCCAGCAGTGTCGCGGGACAGGGGGCGTGGACGCAGTATTTT.

This chain joins TRBV29-1 and TRBJ2-2, with D perhaps TRBD2 (6 bases). Trimming pared 4 bases from V and 2 bases from J, leaving 11 bases between. The germline CDR1 and CDR2 sequences are SQVTM and ANQGSEA. The length of the CDR3 is 14 residues. The DNA of the CDR3 is TGCAGCGTTGTGCCTAGCGCTAACACCGGGGAGCTGTTTTTT. Its protein product is CSVVPSANTGELFF.

The chain employs TRBV5-4 and TRBJ1-3, with D unresolved. Germline CDR1 SGHNT, CDR2 YYREEE (reference sequence). This CDR3 has 16 residues. Deletions cut 3 bases from V and 2 bases from J, with 15 bases between. CDR3 bases: TGTGCCAGCAGCTCGGCCCCCAGACAAACTGGAAACACCATATATTTT. Its protein is CASSSAPRQTGNTIYF.

This clone was seen ten or more times. The chain combines TRBV5-1 with TRBJ2-7; 7 bases map to TRBD1. CDR1 and CDR2 (germline): SGHRS, YFSETQ. The trim removed 0 bases at V and 6 bases at J, leaving 6 bases unmatched. The CDR3 consists of 14 residues. The DNA of the CDR3 is TGCGCCAGCAGCTTGGGGCAGGGGGATTTCGAGCAGTACTTC. Translation gives CASSLGQGDFEQYF.

The chain combines TRBV5-1 with TRBJ1-1; tentative D call: TRBD1 (5 bases). Germline-derived CDR1 and CDR2 are SGHRS and YFSETQ. This CDR3 comprises 14 residues. V was pared by 8 bases and J by 1 base, with 15 bases between. The CDR3 DNA follows: TGCGCCAGTTCGCCGGGACGTTGGAACACTGAAGCTTTCTTT. It is translated as CASSPGRWNTEAFF.

This rearrangement joins TRBV30 to TRBJ2-4, with 13 bases identical to TRBD2. CDR1 is GTSNPN and CDR2 is SVGIG in the germline V gene (reference sequence). The CDR3 length is 13 residues. With V trimmed by 8 bases and J by 6 bases, 4 bases remained unmatched. DNA of the CDR3: TGTGCCATTGGACTAGCGGGGGTAAACATTCAGTACTTC. Translated: CAIGLAGVNIQYF.

The chain uses TRBV25-1 and TRBJ1-1; maybe TRBD1 (5 bases). CDR1 is MGHDK, CDR2 SYGVNS, per germline. The CDR3 is 17 residues long. The V end was cut by 3 bases, the J end by 2 bases, with 19 bases between. The CDR3 here is CASSELLLTGPNTEAFF. The CDR3 coding sequence is TGTGCCAGCAGTGAGCTGCTACTCACAGGTCCAAACACTGAAGCTTTCTTT.

V usage is TRBV2 and J usage is TRBJ2-4; D uncertain. There are 16 residues in the CDR3. The V end lost 3 bases, the J end lost 1 base, and 13 bases lay between the germline ends. Germline V CDR1 and CDR2: SNHLY, FYNNEI. The CDR3 spells CASSDPDRLAKNIQYF. The CDR3 nucleotides read TGTGCCAGCAGTGACCCCGACCGCCTCGCCAAAAACATTCAGTACTTC.

This clone showed up just once. J is TRBJ2-7 and V is TRBV24-1; D gene uncertain. The germline V and J ends were trimmed by 2 bases and 2 bases, with 12 bases remaining between them. The germline CDR1 and CDR2 sequences are KGHDR and SFDVKD. The CDR3 runs to 15 residues. CDR3 protein: CATSDSRVTPYEQYF. For the CDR3, the DNA is TGTGCCACCAGTGATTCTAGGGTTACCCCCTACGAGCAGTACTTC.

This clone was counted a single time. The sample contains more than one DNA sequence encoding this CDR3. The rearrangement uses TRBV24-1 and TRBJ1-5; D is unclear. Trimming shortened V by 4 bases and J by 5 bases, and 5 bases separated the two germline ends. The CDR3 consists of 12 residues. Looked up from germline, CDR1 is KGHDR and CDR2 is SFDVKD. In DNA form, the CDR3 reads TGTGCCACCAGTGAAGGAGATCAGCCCCAGCATTTT. Encoded protein: CATSEGDQPQHF.